Each of the 28 T cell receptor beta chains below was sequenced from the same sample in a study of identical twins. TCRdb ran MiXCR on the 5' RACE reads and lists one entry per CDR3 protein. The sample lists approximately 670,000 distinct CDR3 sequences, 5.5% to 6.5% seen once, with 1.5% to 2% in the top ten. The source material was naive T cells sorted from blood. Receptors originate from a young man in good health.

This chain joins TRBV7-9 and TRBJ2-7; possibly TRBD2 for D (6 bases). The CDR3 loop spans 13 amino acids. Germline V CDR1 and CDR2: SEHNR, FQNEAQ (reference sequence). Between the trimmed V and J ends, which lost 0 bases and 7 bases, there was a span of 10 bases. The CDR3 sequence is CASSLAGGREQYF. The CDR3 nucleotides read TGTGCCAGCAGCTTAGCTGGGGGGAGGGAGCAGTACTTC.

V is TRBV10-3 and J is TRBJ2-7, with 9 positions matching TRBD1. CDR3 length: 17 amino acids. The ends lost 3 bases at V and 2 bases at J; junction bases unmatched: 11. CDR1 is ENHRY, CDR2 SYGVKD, per germline. CDR3 in amino acids: CAISDIFVGQGTYEQYV. For the CDR3, the DNA is TGTGCCATCAGTGATATTTTTGTAGGACAGGGGACCTACGAGCAGTACGTC.

This clonotype has at least ten counts. In DNA, the CDR3 is TGCGCCAGCAGCCTCATTAGCGGTTTCGCCTACGAGCAGTACTTC. Translation gives CASSLISGFAYEQYF. The V call is TRBV5-1, the J call TRBJ2-7; perhaps TRBD2 as D (6 bases). CDR1 is SGHRS and CDR2 is YFSETQ in the germline V gene. The CDR3 is 15 amino acids. V was shortened by 4 bases and J by 2 bases, with 16 bases between the two germline ends.

This clonotype was found a few times. The CDR3 reads CSARDRGRSYGYTF. CDR3 in DNA: TGCAGTGCACGGGACAGGGGGCGTAGCTATGGCTACACCTTC. This chain joins TRBV20-1 and TRBJ1-2; TRBD1 matches 12 bases. This CDR3 is 14 amino acids long. Germline V gene sequence: CDR1 DFQATT, CDR2 SNEGSKA (reference sequence). V trimming: 6 bases; J trimming: 4 bases; junction bases outside the gene matches: 6.

The J gene is TRBJ1-5, the V gene TRBV5-1; D possibly corresponds to TRBD1 (5 bases). The V end lost 0 bases, the J end lost 4 bases, and 14 bases lay between the germline ends. Germline values: CDR1 SGHRS, CDR2 YFSETQ. The CDR3 has 16 amino acids. CDR3 sequence reads: CASSLGGSLGNQPQHF. The CDR3 DNA sequence: TGCGCCAGCAGCTTGGGGGGGAGTTTGGGGAATCAGCCCCAGCATTTT.

This clonotype was found many times. The rearrangement uses TRBV24-1 and TRBJ2-1; no firm D call. The length of the CDR3 is 16 residues. Germline V gives CDR1 KGHDR, CDR2 SFDVKD. The V end was cut by 0 bases, the J end by 5 bases, with 13 bases between. CDR3 DNA sequence: TGTGCCACCAGTGATTTGCCCACAGTGGATAACAATGAGCAGTTCTTC. Its translation is CATSDLPTVDNNEQFF.

This clonotype was recorded many times. The rearrangement links TRBV10-3 to TRBJ2-1; 9 positions agree with TRBD2. This CDR3 contains 12 residues. With V trimmed by 9 bases and J by 7 bases, 4 bases remained unmatched. Germline-derived CDR1 and CDR2 are ENHRY and SYGVKD. The CDR3, as DNA: TGTGCCATTGGCGGGAGGGAAAATGAGCAGTTCTTC. Residues: CAIGGRENEQFF.

The rearrangement joins TRBV27 to TRBJ2-1; D is possibly TRBD2 (5 bases). The V and J ends lost 1 base and 4 bases respectively, with 14 bases between them. CDR3 length equals 16 residues. Germline V gene data show CDR1 as MNHEY and CDR2 as SMNVEV (reference sequence). This CDR3 is CASSLLGLERYNEQFF. CDR3 DNA sequence: TGTGCCAGCAGTTTATTAGGGTTGGAGCGGTACAATGAGCAGTTCTTC.

The sample holds many counts of this clonotype. The chain carries TRBV10-3 and TRBJ2-1, with TRBD1 matching 10 bases. V shed 0 bases, J shed 6 bases, and the junction held 5 bases outside the gene matches. The CDR3 is 16 residues long. Germline V gene lookup returns CDR1 ENHRY and CDR2 SYGVKD. The CDR3 region is CAISESDRGLVNEQFF. CDR3 coding DNA: TGTGCCATCAGTGAGTCGGACAGGGGGTTGGTCAATGAGCAGTTCTTC.

The sample holds many counts of this clonotype. This chain joins TRBV6-6 and TRBJ1-1, with a weak D call TRBD1 (5 bases). The CDR3 runs 13 residues. The V gene's germline CDR1 is MNHNY and CDR2 SVGAGI (reference sequence). With 7 bases removed from V and 1 base from J, the gap between germline ends came to 10 bases. The CDR3 DNA reads TGTGCCAGCAAGGGGAAGGGGAACACTGAAGCTTTCTTT. This codes for CASKGKGNTEAFF.

This clonotype has a handful of counts. The chain joins TRBV29-1 to TRBJ1-1; D gene ambiguous. The ends were cut back, 5 bases at V and 0 bases at J, with 13 bases in the middle. Germline loops: CDR1 SQVTM, CDR2 ANQGSEA. This CDR3 is 14 amino acids long. CDR3 DNA: TGCAGCGTTCAGATCGGACTAATGAACACTGAAGCTTTCTTT. Encoded protein: CSVQIGLMNTEAFF.

The V and J genes are TRBV6-1 and TRBJ1-6, with TRBD1 identical over 8 bases. This CDR3 region has 13 residues. Germline loops: CDR1 MNHNS, CDR2 SASEGT. With V trimmed by 8 bases and J by 7 bases, 4 bases remained unmatched. For the CDR3, the DNA is TGTGCCAGCTTGGGACAGGACAATTCACCCCTCCACTTT. Translated: CASLGQDNSPLHF.

In its sample, this clonotype was seen a few times. The genes are TRBV7-2 and TRBJ2-1; D gene ambiguous. This CDR3 has 15 amino acids. Germline CDR1 reads SGHTA; CDR2 reads FQGNSA. V lost 6 bases and J 10 bases, leaving 22 bases between the germline ends. The chain's CDR3 is CASRPLGSHLSEQFF. In DNA form, the CDR3 reads TGTGCCAGCAGGCCCTTGGGTAGCCACCTTTCAGAGCAGTTCTTC.

V and J are TRBV6-1 and TRBJ2-5, with D possibly being TRBD1 (6 bases). The ends were cut back, 6 bases at V and 5 bases at J, with 22 bases in the middle. Per the germline V gene, CDR1 is MNHNS and CDR2 is SASEGT. The CDR3 totals 16 residues. Here the CDR3 reads CASRGAKGVLKETQYF. DNA of the CDR3: TGTGCCAGCAGAGGTGCAAAGGGGGTCTTGAAGGAGACCCAGTACTTC.

This clonotype was observed many times. V usage is TRBV24-1 and J usage is TRBJ2-1; D gene uncertain. The CDR3 totals 14 residues. V lost 0 bases and J lost 8, with 10 bases in between. Germline lookup yields CDR1 KGHDR and CDR2 SFDVKD. The CDR3 DNA reads as TGTGCCACCAGTGATTTGCGGCAGGCCCATGAGCAGTTCTTC. Translation: CATSDLRQAHEQFF.

This clonotype was detected only a few times. The chain joins TRBV29-1 to TRBJ1-2; possibly TRBD1 for D (6 bases). Looked up from germline, CDR1 is SQVTM and CDR2 is ANQGSEA. CDR3 length: 11 residues. V was shortened by 7 bases and J by 6 bases, with 12 bases between the two germline ends. This CDR3 is CSGSGENGYTF. The CDR3 DNA reads TGCAGCGGCTCAGGGGAGAATGGCTACACCTTC.

The chain joins TRBV7-9 to TRBJ2-5, with D unresolved. Between the trimmed V and J ends, which lost 4 bases and 4 bases, there was a span of 19 bases. CDR1 is SEHNR, CDR2 FQNEAQ, per germline (reference sequence). This CDR3 has 16 residues. CDR3 in amino acids: CASSSTGPGGLETQYF. The CDR3 bases are TGTGCCAGCAGCTCGACCGGGCCGGGTGGATTAGAGACCCAGTACTTC.

This clonotype was recorded at least ten times. The chain uses TRBV5-1 and TRBJ1-2; D perhaps matches TRBD1 (5 bases). V was shortened by 4 bases and J by 8 bases, with 12 bases between the two germline ends. The CDR3 runs to 12 residues. Germline CDR1 and CDR2: SGHRS and YFSETQ. The CDR3 DNA sequence: TGCGCCAGCAGCCTTGGGGGGGAAGGCTACACCTTC. Translating it yields CASSLGGEGYTF.

In its sample, this clonotype was seen many times. The chain employs TRBV5-1 and TRBJ1-2; TRBD1 is a possible D gene (5 bases). Trimming left V 0 bases short and J 3 bases short, with 9 bases between. Germline lookup yields CDR1 SGHRS and CDR2 YFSETQ. This CDR3 contains 14 residues. The CDR3 reads CASSLALGDYGYTF. The CDR3 DNA sequence: TGCGCCAGCAGCTTGGCGTTGGGGGACTATGGCTACACCTTC.

V and J are TRBV7-2 and TRBJ2-2, with D possibly being TRBD2 (5 bases). Trimming left V 11 bases short and J 6 bases short, with 19 bases between. The length of the CDR3 is 14 residues. CDR1 SGHTA and CDR2 FQGNSA come from the germline V gene. This chain's CDR3 is CAGGVGSFPGELFF. For the CDR3, the DNA is TGTGCCGGAGGAGTGGGAAGTTTCCCCGGGGAGCTGTTTTTT.

In its sample, this clonotype was seen a few times. The chain joins TRBV3-1 to TRBJ2-3; D possibly corresponds to TRBD2 (5 bases). CDR1 LGHDT and CDR2 YNNKEL come from the germline V gene (reference sequence). The V and J ends lost 5 bases and 1 base respectively, with 16 bases between them. The CDR3 totals 16 residues. For the CDR3, the DNA is TGTGCCAGCAGCAACCCGGGATTACCGCGCACAGATACGCAGTATTTT. This codes for CASSNPGLPRTDTQYF.

The chain has TRBV3-1 and TRBJ2-2; D unresolved. Per germline, CDR1 LGHDT and CDR2 YNNKEL (reference sequence). With 1 base removed from V and 2 bases from J, the gap between germline ends came to 11 bases. The CDR3 is 16 amino acids. DNA for the CDR3: TGTGCCAGCAGCCAAGTCCAGGCTTTCAACACCGGGGAGCTGTTTTTT. Protein product: CASSQVQAFNTGELFF.

V and J are TRBV18 and TRBJ2-7; D might be TRBD2 (6 bases). CDR1 and CDR2 from the germline V gene are KGHSH and LQKENI. This CDR3 comprises 14 residues. The V gene lost 6 bases and the J gene lost 0 bases, with 12 bases spanning the gap. The CDR3 spells CASSYGLCSYEQYV. The CDR3 DNA sequence: TGTGCCAGCTCTTACGGACTATGCTCCTACGAGCAGTACGTC.

The sample holds many counts of this clonotype. This sequence joins TRBV24-1 and TRBJ2-5; D not certain. CDR3 length: 11 amino acids. Between the trimmed V and J ends, which lost 0 bases and 6 bases, there was a span of 1 base. Germline loops: CDR1 KGHDR, CDR2 SFDVKD. Here the CDR3 reads CATSDLQTQYF. CDR3 DNA: TGTGCCACCAGTGATTTGCAGACCCAGTACTTC.

There are many counts of this clonotype. The chain carries TRBV7-2 and TRBJ2-5; tentative D call: TRBD2 (6 bases). The germline V and J ends were trimmed by 5 bases and 9 bases, with 16 bases remaining between them. CDR1 and CDR2 (germline): SGHTA, FQGNSA. CDR3 size: 13 residues. The chain's CDR3 is CASSINSGGAQYF. Written as DNA, the CDR3 is TGTGCCAGCAGCATAAATAGCGGAGGGGCCCAGTACTTC.

This clonotype was observed many times. The CDR3 region is CASSPQRGTSTDTQYF. The CDR3 nucleotides are TGTGCCAGCAGCCCCCAGCGGGGTACTAGCACAGATACGCAGTATTTT. The rearrangement uses TRBV7-3 and TRBJ2-3; 7 bases match TRBD2. CDR1 is SGHTA and CDR2 is FQGTGA in the germline V gene. V was pared by 5 bases and J by 0 bases, with 8 bases of the junction left unmatched. There are 16 residues in the CDR3.

This clonotype was detected a few times. The chain couples TRBV10-3 to TRBJ2-5, with 10 bases aligning to TRBD1. CDR1 ENHRY and CDR2 SYGVKD come from the germline V gene. The trim removed 6 bases at V and 1 base at J, leaving 11 bases unmatched. The CDR3 has 17 residues. The CDR3 DNA reads as TGTGCCATCAGGAGTGGATCGGGACAGGGGCTCCAAGAGACCCAGTACTTC. It is translated as CAIRSGSGQGLQETQYF.

Ten or more counts support this clonotype. V gene TRBV29-1 combines with J gene TRBJ2-3; TRBD1 matches at 12 bases. CDR1 and CDR2 from the germline V gene are SQVTM and ANQGSEA. The CDR3 totals 13 residues. V gave up 8 bases and J gave up 5 bases; unmatched junction bases: 5. CDR3 DNA sequence: TGCAGCATCCGGGACAGGGGGCGAGATACGCAGTATTTT. As protein: CSIRDRGRDTQYF.